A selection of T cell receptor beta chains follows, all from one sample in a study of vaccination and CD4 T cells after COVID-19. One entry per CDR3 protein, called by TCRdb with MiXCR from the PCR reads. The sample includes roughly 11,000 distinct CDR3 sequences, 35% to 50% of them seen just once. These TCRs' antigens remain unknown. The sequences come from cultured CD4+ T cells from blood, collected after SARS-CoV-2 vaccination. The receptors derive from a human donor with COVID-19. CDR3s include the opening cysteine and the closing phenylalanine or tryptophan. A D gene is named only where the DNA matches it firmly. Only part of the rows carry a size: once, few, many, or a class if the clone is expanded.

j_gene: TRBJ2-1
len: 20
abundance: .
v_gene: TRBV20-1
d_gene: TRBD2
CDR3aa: CSARLPRGSGGARSYNEQFF
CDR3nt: TGCAGTGCTAGACTCCCGCGGGGTAGCGGGGGGGCGAGATCCTACAATGAGCAGTTCTTC

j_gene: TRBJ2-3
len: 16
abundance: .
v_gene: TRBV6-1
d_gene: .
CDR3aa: CASSETTGTRTDTQYF
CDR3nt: TGTGCCAGCAGTGAAACAACAGGGACTCGGACAGATACGCAGTATTTT

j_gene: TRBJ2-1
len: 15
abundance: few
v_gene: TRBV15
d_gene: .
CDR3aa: CATSRDQGSNNEQFF
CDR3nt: TGTGCCACCAGCAGAGACCAGGGGAGCAACAATGAGCAGTTCTTC

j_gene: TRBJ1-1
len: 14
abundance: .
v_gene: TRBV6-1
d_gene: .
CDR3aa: CASIRDGKNTEAFF
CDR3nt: TGTGCCAGTATCCGGGACGGAAAGAACACTGAAGCTTTCTTT

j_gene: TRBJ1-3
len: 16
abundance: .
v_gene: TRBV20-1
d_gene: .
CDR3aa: CSANPRQGTSGNTIYF
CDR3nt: TGCAGTGCAAACCCCCGCCAGGGGACCTCTGGAAACACCATATATTTT

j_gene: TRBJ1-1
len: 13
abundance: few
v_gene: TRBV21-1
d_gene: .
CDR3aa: CARCWTGGTEAFF
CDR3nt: TGTGCCCGCTGCTGGACGGGAGGGACTGAAGCTTTCTTT

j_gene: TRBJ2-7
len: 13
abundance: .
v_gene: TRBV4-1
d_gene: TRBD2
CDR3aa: CASSHLAGYEQYF
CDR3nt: TGCGCCAGCAGCCATCTAGCGGGGTACGAGCAGTACTTC

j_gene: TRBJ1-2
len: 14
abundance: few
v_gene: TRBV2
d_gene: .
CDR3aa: CASSEGTGNYGYTF
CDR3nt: TGTGCCAGCAGTGAAGGAACAGGGAACTATGGCTACACCTTC

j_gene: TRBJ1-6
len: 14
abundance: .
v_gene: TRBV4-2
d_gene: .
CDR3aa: CASSQDPRNSPLHF
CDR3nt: TGTGCCAGCAGCCAAGACCCGAGGAATTCACCCCTCCACTTT

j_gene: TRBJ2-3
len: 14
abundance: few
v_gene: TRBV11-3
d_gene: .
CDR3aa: CASTLNPSTDTQYF
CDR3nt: TGTGCCAGCACCCTAAACCCCAGCACAGATACGCAGTATTTT

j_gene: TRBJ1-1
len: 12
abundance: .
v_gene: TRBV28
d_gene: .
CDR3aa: CASSPRRELAFF
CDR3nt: TGTGCCAGCAGCCCCCGCCGAGAATTAGCTTTCTTT

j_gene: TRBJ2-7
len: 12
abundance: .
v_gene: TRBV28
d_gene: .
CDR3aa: CASGDRFYEQYF
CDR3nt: TGTGCCAGCGGAGACCGGTTCTACGAGCAGTACTTC

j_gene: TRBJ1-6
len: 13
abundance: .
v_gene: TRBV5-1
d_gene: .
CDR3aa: CASSLESLSPLHF
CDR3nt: TGCGCCAGCAGCTTGGAAAGTCTTTCACCCCTCCACTTT

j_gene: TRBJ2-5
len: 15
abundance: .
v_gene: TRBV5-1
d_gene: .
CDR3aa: CASSLDGQGQETQYF
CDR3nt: TGCGCCAGCAGCTTGGACGGGCAGGGGCAAGAGACCCAGTACTTC

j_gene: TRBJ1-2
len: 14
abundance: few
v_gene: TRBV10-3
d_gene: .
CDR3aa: CAISGRGSNYGYTF
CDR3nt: TGTGCCATCAGTGGACGGGGTTCTAACTATGGCTACACCTTC

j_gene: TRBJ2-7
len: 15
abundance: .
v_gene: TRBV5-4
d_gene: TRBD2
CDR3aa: CASSLTGTSAIEQYF
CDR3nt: TGTGCCAGCAGCCTCACCGGGACTAGTGCTATCGAGCAGTACTTC

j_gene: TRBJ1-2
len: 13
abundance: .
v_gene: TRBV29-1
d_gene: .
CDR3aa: CSVPPPDGYGYTF
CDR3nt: TGCAGCGTTCCACCACCGGACGGTTATGGCTACACCTTC

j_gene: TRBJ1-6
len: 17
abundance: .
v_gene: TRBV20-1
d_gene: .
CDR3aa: CSASDLRGNSYNSPLHF
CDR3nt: TGCAGTGCTAGTGACTTAAGGGGGAACTCCTATAATTCACCCCTCCACTTT

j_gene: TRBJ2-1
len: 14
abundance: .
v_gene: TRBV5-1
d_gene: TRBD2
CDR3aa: CASSGGTSRNEQFF
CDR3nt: TGCGCCAGCAGCGGTGGGACTAGCAGGAATGAGCAGTTCTTC

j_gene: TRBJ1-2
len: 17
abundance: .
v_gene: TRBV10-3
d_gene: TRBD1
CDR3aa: CAISGRTGHQGDYGYTF
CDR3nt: TGTGCCATCAGTGGGAGGACAGGGCATCAGGGCGACTATGGCTACACCTTC

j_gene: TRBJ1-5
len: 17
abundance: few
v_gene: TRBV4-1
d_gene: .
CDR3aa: CASSQVVSRRSNQPQHF
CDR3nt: TGCGCCAGCAGCCAAGTGGTTTCGAGGCGAAGCAATCAGCCCCAGCATTTT

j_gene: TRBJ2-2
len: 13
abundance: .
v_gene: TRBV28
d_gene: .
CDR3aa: CASTRGVGGELFF
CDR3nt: TGTGCCAGCACCCGAGGAGTAGGCGGGGAGCTGTTTTTT

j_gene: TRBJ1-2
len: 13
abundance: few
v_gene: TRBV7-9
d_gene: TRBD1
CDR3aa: CASSFQGDGGYTF
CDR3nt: TGTGCCAGCAGCTTTCAGGGGGACGGTGGCTACACCTTC